This T cell receptor beta chain was retrieved from a study of PD-L1 blockade in urothelial cancer. For the study at large: Blood analysis was done at 3 weeks (second dose) and 6 weeks after treatment began.

Regarding this clone: Its antigen remains unknown.

Method: immunoSEQ multiplex PCR; TCRdb's copy keeps in-frame clones and lacks some. Here the sample spans about 56,000 clones, around 86% being singletons. Study-wide results and caveats: Below-median blood TCR clonality before treatment forecast better survival.

Time point given: pretreatment peripheral blood. V was shortened by 1 base and J by 1 base, with 6 bases between the two germline ends. This CDR3 contains 14 residues. Germline V CDR1 and CDR2: MNHNS, SASEGT. Sequences were derived from PBMCs, sampled around atezolizumab (anti-PD-L1) treatment. The TCR comes from a man aged 70 or older with urothelial cancer. The chain uses TRBV6-1 and TRBJ2-3; the D is unclear. CDR3 residues: CASSEGSGTDTQYF. In DNA, the CDR3 is TGTGCCAGCAGTGAAGGAAGCGGCACAGATACGCAGTATTTT.